This T cell receptor (beta chain) is drawn from a study of memory CD4+ T cells and cytomegalovirus serostatus. Broader study findings: About 40% of the roughly 160 known CMV-associated TCRbeta sequences appeared in CD4+ memory.

The method was immunoSEQ multiplex PCR; TCRdb's version includes in-frame clones alone and lacks a portion of them. The sample consists of around 41,000 clones, about three quarters of them appearing once. This clone occurred once. The antigen is not known. The sort gate was single viable CD3+CD4+CD8-CD45RO+ cells for memory CD4+ T cells. The germline gives CDR1 GTSNPN, CDR2 SVGIG (reference sequence). The CDR3 loop spans 16 amino acids. With 4 bases removed from V and 1 base from J, the gap between germline ends came to 18 bases. Input material: memory CD4+ T cells from blood. The rearrangement uses TRBV30 and TRBJ2-3; maybe TRBD2 (5 bases). The sequence came from an adult in good health and CMV-seronegative. Here the CDR3 reads CAWTPEPVARTDTQYF. CDR3 coding DNA: TGTGCCTGGACCCCGGAGCCGGTAGCGCGCACAGATACGCAGTATTTT. Full variable domain (rest looked up from reference TRBV30 and TRBJ2-3): SQTIHQWPATLVQPVGSPLSLECTVEGTSNPNLYWYRQAAGRGLQLLFYSVGIGQISSEVPQNLSASRPQDRQFILSSKKLLLSDSGFYLCAWTPEPVARTDTQYFGPGTRLTVL.